These 20 T cell receptor beta chains came from one sample sequenced in a study of blood T cell repertoires in COVID-19. Measured with immunoSEQ multiplex PCR; TCRdb has only the in-frame clones, and not every one. The sample carries roughly 120,000 clones, 88% recorded once. Material: peripheral blood. These receptor sequences come from a woman aged 50 to 65 with active or convalescent COVID-19.

The CDR3 spells CASSFLRGQNEQYF. CDR3 nucleotides: TGTGCCAGCAGCTTCTTGCGCGGACAGAACGAGCAGTACTTC. This chain uses TRBV3-1 (or the pseudogene TRBV3-2) with TRBJ2-7, with a tentative D call TRBD1 (6 bases). Germline V gene lookup returns CDR1 LGHDT and CDR2 YNNKEL (reference sequence). This CDR3 is built from 14 residues. V lost 5 bases, J lost 5 bases, and 16 bases lay in between.

The chain employs TRBV5-1 and TRBJ1-2; D may be TRBD1 (6 bases). The CDR3 runs 14 residues. Germline-derived CDR1 and CDR2 are SGHRS and YFSETQ. The ends were cut back, 5 bases at V and 5 bases at J, with 16 bases in the middle. The CDR3 DNA reads TGCGCCAGCAGGGAAGGACAGACCCATTATGGCTACACCTTC. Protein product: CASREGQTHYGYTF.

This chain links TRBV6-5 with TRBJ2-7; TRBD1 might be the D (6 bases). The V gene lost 7 bases and the J gene lost 0 bases, with 13 bases spanning the gap. Germline V gene lookup returns CDR1 MNHEY and CDR2 SVGAGI. The CDR3 loop spans 14 amino acids. Here the CDR3 DNA reads TGTGCCAGCATTTCTACAGGGCGCTCCTACGAGCAGTACTTC. Translation: CASISTGRSYEQYF.

This chain connects TRBV12-3 or TRBV12-4 to TRBJ1-1; D gene unclear. The CDR3 runs 13 residues. The V gene lost 3 bases and the J gene lost 10 bases, with 15 bases spanning the gap. CDR3 coding DNA: TGTGCCAGCAGTTTCCGACACCAGGCAGGAGCTTTCTTT. Amino acid sequence: CASSFRHQAGAFF.

This chain joins TRBV28 and TRBJ2-3; 8 bases fit TRBD1. Germline trimming cut 6 bases from V and 5 bases from J; bases unmatched to any gene: 16. Germline lookup yields CDR1 MDHEN and CDR2 SYDVKM. This CDR3 has 17 residues. CDR3 amino acids: CASRHTDGRGLEDTQYF. The CDR3 nucleotides read TGTGCCAGCAGACACACCGACGGCAGGGGGCTGGAAGATACGCAGTATTTT. The complete variable domain, with remaining parts taken from reference TRBV28 and TRBJ2-3, reads DVKVTQSSRYLVKRTGEKVFLECVQDMDHENMFWYRQDPGLGLRLIYFSYDVKMKEKGDIPEGYSVSREKKERFSLILESASTNQTSMYLCASRHTDGRGLEDTQYFGPGTRLTVL.

The chain combines TRBV5-1 with TRBJ2-1, with D possibly matching TRBD2 (5 bases). The CDR3 runs to 14 residues. Trimming took 1 base from V and 12 from J, leaving 17 bases between them. The germline V gene has CDR1 SGHRS and CDR2 YFSETQ. The CDR3 here is CASSLRVRGLGQFF. CDR3 nucleotides: TGCGCCAGCAGCTTGCGGGTCAGAGGGCTCGGGCAGTTCTTC.

The V gene is TRBV2, the J gene TRBJ2-7; D might be TRBD2 (6 bases). Trimming removed 6 bases at V and 9 bases at J, with 21 bases between. The CDR3 contains 14 residues. Germline V gene lookup returns CDR1 SNHLY and CDR2 FYNNEI. In nucleotides, the CDR3 is TGTGCCAGCAGATGGGCTAGCGAAACTTCAGGGCAGTACTTC. Residues: CASRWASETSGQYF. Supplemented by reference TRBV2 and TRBJ2-7, the full variable domain reads EPEVTQTPSHQVTQMGQEVILRCVPISNHLYFYWYRQILGQKVEFLVSFYNNEISEKSEIFDDQFSVERPDGSNFTLKIRSTKLEDSAMYFCASRWASETSGQYFGPGTRLTVT.

The chain combines TRBV27 with TRBJ1-1, with TRBD1 identical over 7 bases. From germline, CDR1 is MNHEY and CDR2 SMNVEV (reference sequence). After removal of 5 bases from V and 4 bases from J, the junction contained 16 bases not matched to a gene. This CDR3 contains 17 residues. The CDR3 reads CASSPHSQGVVGTEAFF. CDR3 nucleotide sequence: TGTGCCAGCAGTCCTCATTCCCAGGGGGTTGTCGGCACTGAAGCTTTCTTT.

The rearrangement uses TRBV9 and TRBJ2-7; D possibly corresponds to TRBD1 (6 bases). CDR1 SGDLS and CDR2 YYNGEE come from the germline V gene. Trimming removed 0 bases from V and 6 bases from J, with 10 bases in between. This CDR3 comprises 13 residues. As DNA, the CDR3 is TGTGCCAGCAGCGTAGAGGAAGGGGGCGAGCAGTACTTC. Protein product: CASSVEEGGEQYF.

The J gene is TRBJ2-5, the V gene TRBV10-3; 7 nucleotides align to TRBD2. Germline V CDR1 and CDR2: ENHRY, SYGVKD. With 2 bases clipped from V and 3 bases from J, the junction kept 0 bases outside the gene matches. This CDR3 is built from 13 residues. The DNA for the CDR3 is TGTGCCATCAGTGAGGCGGGAGAAGAGACCCAGTACTTC. It yields the protein CAISEAGEETQYF.

V gene TRBV10-1 combines with J gene TRBJ1-6; D possibly corresponds to TRBD1 (6 bases). Trimming removed 6 bases at V and 10 bases at J, with 16 bases between. The CDR3 loop spans 14 amino acids. In germline, CDR1 is WNHNN, CDR2 SYGVQD (reference sequence). This CDR3 is CASRIRGALSPLHF. Here the CDR3 DNA reads TGCGCCAGCAGGATCAGGGGAGCTCTGTCACCCCTCCACTTT.

The V call is TRBV29-1, the J call TRBJ2-7; 10 bases agree with TRBD2. CDR1 SQVTM and CDR2 ANQGSEA come from the germline V gene. The CDR3 covers 14 residues. With V trimmed by 4 bases and J by 2 bases, 5 bases remained unmatched. The CDR3 protein is CSVVGLAGAYEQYF. DNA of the CDR3: TGCAGCGTTGTCGGGCTAGCGGGAGCCTACGAGCAGTACTTC.

The chain uses TRBV19 and TRBJ2-1; TRBD2 might be the D (6 bases). V gave up 5 bases and J gave up 7 bases, with 21 bases separating them. Germline values: CDR1 LNHDA, CDR2 SQIVND (reference sequence). The CDR3 consists of 16 residues. CDR3 sequence: CASSLRDLRFVNEQFF. DNA for the CDR3: TGTGCCAGTAGTCTCAGGGACTTGCGGTTCGTGAATGAGCAGTTCTTC.

This chain uses TRBV6-5 with TRBJ2-1; D uncertain. This CDR3 has 12 amino acids. Trimming took off 7 bases at V and 9 bases at J, with 13 bases between the two ends. The germline V gene has CDR1 MNHEY and CDR2 SVGAGI. The CDR3 coding sequence is TGTGCCAGCACCGCACCCAAGAGTGAGCAGTTCTTC. Its translation is CASTAPKSEQFF.

The chain carries TRBV23-1 and TRBJ1-1; weak D call: TRBD1 (5 bases). TRBV23-1 is treated as an ORF (open reading frame) with a function not yet certain. V dropped 6 bases and J dropped 1 base, with 18 bases sitting between them. This CDR3 is built from 16 residues. The CDR3 DNA sequence: TGCGCCAGCAGGGAACCTCAGGACATCACGAACACTGAAGCTTTCTTT. This encodes CASREPQDITNTEAFF.

This rearrangement joins TRBV24-1 to TRBJ2-3, with 7 bases matching TRBD2. Germline V gene sequence: CDR1 KGHDR, CDR2 SFDVKD. The J segment lost 1 base and the V segment lost 11 bases, leaving 11 bases of the junction unmatched. The CDR3 consists of 15 residues. CDR3 DNA: TGTGCCATTGGCGGATCCAGCGGGGGCACAGATACGCAGTATTTT. Translation gives CAIGGSSGGTDTQYF.

The chain links TRBV12-3 or TRBV12-4 to TRBJ1-2; 9 bases map to TRBD1. The CDR3 contains 12 residues. Unmatched junction bases numbered 3, after V lost 5 bases and J lost 8 bases. The CDR3 loop is CASSGTGKGYTF. CDR3 DNA: TGTGCCAGCAGTGGGACAGGGAAGGGCTACACCTTC.

The rearrangement links TRBV28 to TRBJ1-5, with TRBD1 matching over 7 bases. V trimming: 1 base; J trimming: 6 bases; junction bases outside the gene matches: 6. The germline gives CDR1 MDHEN, CDR2 SYDVKM. This CDR3 comprises 15 residues. DNA for the CDR3: TGTGCCAGCAGTTTATTCGACAGGGAAGGTCAGCCCCAGCATTTT. Protein product: CASSLFDREGQPQHF.

The chain is built from TRBV5-6 and TRBJ2-7; 10 positions agree with TRBD1. V lost 4 bases to trimming and J lost 4 bases; unmatched junction nucleotides: 11. Looked up from germline, CDR1 is SGHDT and CDR2 is YYEEEE. There are 16 residues in the CDR3. The CDR3 DNA reads as TGTGCCAGCAGCCCCCTGGGGACAGGGGCTGTGTACGAGCAGTACTTC. Translated, it gives CASSPLGTGAVYEQYF.

The chain links TRBV6-5 to TRBJ1-5, with TRBD1 identical over 7 bases. With 6 bases clipped from V and 2 bases from J, the junction kept 4 bases outside the gene matches. The CDR3 is 14 residues long. CDR1 and CDR2 from the germline V gene are MNHEY and SVGAGI. The CDR3 is CASRKTGRNQPQHF. Written as DNA, the CDR3 is TGTGCCAGCAGGAAGACAGGGCGCAATCAGCCCCAGCATTTT.